Sequencing of this T cell receptor beta chain was carried out in a study of blood T cell repertoires in COVID-19 (dated by TCRdb to 2018 to 2021). Describing the broader study: Samples covering the acute and convalescent phases of COVID-19 were provided by collaborators in the United States, Italy and Spain. The prospective study material was composed of cDNA or gDNA derived from T cells, B-cell-depleted T cells, or PBMCs. The dataset comprised deeply sampled blood TCRbeta repertoires from subjects exposed to, actively infected with, or recovered from COVID-19. A freely available public database, intended as a resource for researchers studying the immune response to SARS-CoV-2, is where the repertoires were released. The samples were drawn from two sources: the first 160 participants of the ongoing ImmuneRACE study, and 1,000 to 1,500 subjects contributed by 6 global collaborators. Sample metadata almost always included a de-identified subject ID, COVID-19 status, age in years and sex. Where HLA class I and class II types were available, the types were taken from metadata supplied by the sample provider, not from assay-based typing.

Whole blood was collected in K2EDTA tubes by collaborating institutions according to the institutions' own protocols. For TCRbeta analysis, collaborators shipped samples as frozen whole blood, isolated PBMCs, or DNA extracted from either of those sample types. Cut back by 6 bases and 6 bases, the V and J ends lie 14 bases apart. The CDR3 measures 13 amino acids from cysteine to phenylalanine. Just the 39-base CDR3 DNA is kept, in frame starting at base 1. In regard to this clone: Its antigen is currently not known. No clone much larger than this one lies a single base away; base qualities are absent.

What the work shows at the level of the full study, not this receptor alone: The amount of clinical and demographic metadata varied by source and participant and was provided uncurated.

TCRbeta CDR3 regions were amplified from genomic DNA by means of the immunoSEQ Assay, a bias-controlled multiplex PCR. Concerning the study's data processing: The number of nucleated cells in each sample was estimated from the amplification of reference gene primers within the assay. To quantify the absolute abundance of each unique TCRbeta CDR3 rearrangement, sequence reads were collapsed and filtered. For each sample, productive Simpson clonality was calculated as the square root of Simpson's diversity index over productive rearrangements. The source is immuneACCESS, and TCRdb retained only in-frame sequences with V and J called. Part of the clones is not carried over; for the studies checked, unresolved V genes explain less than half of this, and the remainder is unexplained. The V and J calls and clone size are taken from that table; D and trimming were inferred from the DNA. The sample table shows under 140,000 clones, and less than 75% are seen once. The ten largest clones capture 6.5% to 8.5% of the sample.

Sequencing was carried out using peripheral blood. Recombination joined TRBV12-3 or TRBV12-4 with TRBJ1-1; the D gene is unclear. This sequence was found in a woman in her sixties with acute or convalescent COVID-19. The nucleotide sequence is TGTGCCAGCAGCCCAGAGGCGGGCGCTGAAGCTTTCTTT. This is translated as CASSPEAGAEAFF.